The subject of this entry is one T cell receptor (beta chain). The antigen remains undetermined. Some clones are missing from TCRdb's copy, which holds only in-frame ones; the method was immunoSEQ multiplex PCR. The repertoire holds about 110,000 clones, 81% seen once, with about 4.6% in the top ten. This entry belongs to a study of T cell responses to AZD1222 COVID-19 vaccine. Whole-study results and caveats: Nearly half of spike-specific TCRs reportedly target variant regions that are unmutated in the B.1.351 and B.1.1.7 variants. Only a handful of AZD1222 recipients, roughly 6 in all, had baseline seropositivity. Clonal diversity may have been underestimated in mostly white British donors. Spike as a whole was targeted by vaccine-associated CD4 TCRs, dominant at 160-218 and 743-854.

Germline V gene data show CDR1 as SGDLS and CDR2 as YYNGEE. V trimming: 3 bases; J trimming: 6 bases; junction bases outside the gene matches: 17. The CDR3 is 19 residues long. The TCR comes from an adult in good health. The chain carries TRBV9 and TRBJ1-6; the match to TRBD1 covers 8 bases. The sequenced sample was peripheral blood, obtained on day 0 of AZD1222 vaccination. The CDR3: CASSASPFLRDRSNSPLHF. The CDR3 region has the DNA TGTGCCAGCAGCGCTTCCCCATTCCTCCGGGACAGGAGTAATTCACCCCTCCACTTT.